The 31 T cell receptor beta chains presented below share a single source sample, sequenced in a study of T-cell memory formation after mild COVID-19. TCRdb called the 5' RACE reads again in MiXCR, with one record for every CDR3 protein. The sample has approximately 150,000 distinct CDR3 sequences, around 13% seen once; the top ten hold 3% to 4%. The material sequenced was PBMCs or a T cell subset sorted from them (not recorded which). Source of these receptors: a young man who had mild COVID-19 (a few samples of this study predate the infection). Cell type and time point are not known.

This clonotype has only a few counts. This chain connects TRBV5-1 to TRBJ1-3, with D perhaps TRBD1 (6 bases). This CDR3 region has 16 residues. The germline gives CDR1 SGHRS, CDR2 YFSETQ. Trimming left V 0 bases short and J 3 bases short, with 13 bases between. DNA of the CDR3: TGCGCCAGCAGCTTGGACAGGGTCGGCTTTGGAAACACCATATATTTT. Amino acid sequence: CASSLDRVGFGNTIYF. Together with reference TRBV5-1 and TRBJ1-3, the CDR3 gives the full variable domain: KAGVTQTPRYLIKTRGQQVTLSCSPISGHRSVSWYQQTPGQGLQFLFEYFSETQRNKGNFPGRFSGRQFSNSRSEMNVSTLELGDSALYLCASSLDRVGFGNTIYFGEGSWLTVV.

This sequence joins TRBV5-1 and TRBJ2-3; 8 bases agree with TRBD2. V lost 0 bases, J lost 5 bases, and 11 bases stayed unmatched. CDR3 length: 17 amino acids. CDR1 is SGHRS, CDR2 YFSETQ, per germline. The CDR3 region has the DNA TGCGCCAGCAGCTTGGCCCCGTCTGGCGGGGGGATAGATACGCAGTATTTT. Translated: CASSLAPSGGGIDTQYF.

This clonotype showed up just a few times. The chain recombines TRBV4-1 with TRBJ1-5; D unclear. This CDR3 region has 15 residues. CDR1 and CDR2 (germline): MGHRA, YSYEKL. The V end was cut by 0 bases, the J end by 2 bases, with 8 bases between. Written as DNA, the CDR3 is TGCGCCAGCAGCCAAGAAGGCCCGGGCAATCAGCCCCAGCATTTT. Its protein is CASSQEGPGNQPQHF.

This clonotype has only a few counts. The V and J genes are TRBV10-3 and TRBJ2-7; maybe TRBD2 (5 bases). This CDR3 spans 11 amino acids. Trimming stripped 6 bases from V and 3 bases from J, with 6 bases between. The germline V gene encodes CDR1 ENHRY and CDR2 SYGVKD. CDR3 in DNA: TGTGCCATCAGCCGGGACTACGAGCAGTACTTC. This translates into CAISRDYEQYF.

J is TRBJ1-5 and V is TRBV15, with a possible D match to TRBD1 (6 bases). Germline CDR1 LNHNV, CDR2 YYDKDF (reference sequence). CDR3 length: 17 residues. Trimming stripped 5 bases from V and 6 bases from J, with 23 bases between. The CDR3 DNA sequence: TGTGCCACCAGCCGACCCCCCCTACAGGGAATAGGTCAGCCCCAGCATTTT. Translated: CATSRPPLQGIGQPQHF. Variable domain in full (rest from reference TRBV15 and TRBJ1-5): DAMVIQNPRYQVTQFGKPVTLSCSQTLNHNVMYWYQQKSSQAPKLLFHYYDKDFNNEADTPDNFQSRRPNTSFCFLDIRSPGLGDTAMYLCATSRPPLQGIGQPQHFGDGTRLSIL.

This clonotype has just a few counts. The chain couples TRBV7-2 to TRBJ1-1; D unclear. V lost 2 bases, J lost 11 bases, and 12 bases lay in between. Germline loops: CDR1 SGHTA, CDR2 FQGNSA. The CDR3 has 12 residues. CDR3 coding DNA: TGTGCCAGCAGCTTACGCGGACCCCGGGCTTTCTTT. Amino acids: CASSLRGPRAFF.

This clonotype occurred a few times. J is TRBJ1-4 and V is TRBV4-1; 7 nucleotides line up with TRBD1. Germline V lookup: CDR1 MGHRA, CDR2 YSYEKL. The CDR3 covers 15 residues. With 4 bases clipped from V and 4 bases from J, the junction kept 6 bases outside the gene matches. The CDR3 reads CASSPRQGVNEKLFF. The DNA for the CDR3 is TGCGCCAGCAGCCCTCGACAGGGTGTTAATGAAAAACTGTTTTTT.

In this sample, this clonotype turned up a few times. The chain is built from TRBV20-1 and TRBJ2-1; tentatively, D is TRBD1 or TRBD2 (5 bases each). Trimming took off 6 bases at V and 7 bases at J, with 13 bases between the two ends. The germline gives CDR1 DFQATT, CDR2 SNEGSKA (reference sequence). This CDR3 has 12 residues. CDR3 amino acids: CSARDGPNEQFF. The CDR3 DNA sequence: TGCAGTGCCAGGGACGGGCCTAATGAGCAGTTCTTC.

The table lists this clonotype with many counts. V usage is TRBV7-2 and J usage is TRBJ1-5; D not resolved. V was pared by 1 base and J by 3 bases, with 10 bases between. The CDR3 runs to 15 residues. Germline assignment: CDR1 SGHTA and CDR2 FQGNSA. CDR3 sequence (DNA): TGTGCCAGCAGCTTAGATTGGGCCTCCAATCAGCCCCAGCATTTT. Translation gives CASSLDWASNQPQHF.

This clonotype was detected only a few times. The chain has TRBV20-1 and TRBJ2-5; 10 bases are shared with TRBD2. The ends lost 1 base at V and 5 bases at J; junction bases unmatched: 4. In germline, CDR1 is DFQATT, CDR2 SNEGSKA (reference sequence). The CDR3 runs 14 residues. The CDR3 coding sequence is TGCAGTGCTAGAGTAGCGGGGGGCCTTGAGACCCAGTACTTC. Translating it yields CSARVAGGLETQYF.

CDR3 residues: CASSSQAGTYQPQHF. The CDR3 bases are TGTGCCAGCAGCTCGCAGGCAGGCACCTATCAGCCCCAGCATTTT. This chain links TRBV7-8 with TRBJ1-5; no reliable D call. Trimming left V 4 bases short and J 5 bases short, with 15 bases between. Looked up from germline, CDR1 is SGHVS and CDR2 is FQNEAQ. This CDR3 has 15 residues.

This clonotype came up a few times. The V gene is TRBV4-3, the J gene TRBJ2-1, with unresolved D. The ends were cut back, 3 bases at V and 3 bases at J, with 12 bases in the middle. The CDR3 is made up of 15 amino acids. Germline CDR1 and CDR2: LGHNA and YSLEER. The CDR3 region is CASSQITKGYNEQFF. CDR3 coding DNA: TGCGCCAGCAGCCAGATCACCAAGGGCTACAATGAGCAGTTCTTC.

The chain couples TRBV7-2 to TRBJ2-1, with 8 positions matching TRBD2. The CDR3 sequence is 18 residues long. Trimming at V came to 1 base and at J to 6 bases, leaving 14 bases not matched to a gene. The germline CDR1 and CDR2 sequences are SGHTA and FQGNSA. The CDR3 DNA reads TGTGCCAGCAGCTTAGTAGTTGTTGGCGGGGGGACTATCAATGAGCAGTTCTTC. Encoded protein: CASSLVVVGGGTINEQFF. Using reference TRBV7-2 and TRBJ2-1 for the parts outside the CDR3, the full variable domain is GAGVSQSPSNKVTEKGKDVELRCDPISGHTALYWYRQSLGQGLEFLIYFQGNSAPDKSGLPSDRFSAERTGGSVSTLTIQRTQQEDSAVYLCASSLVVVGGGTINEQFFGPGTRLTVL.

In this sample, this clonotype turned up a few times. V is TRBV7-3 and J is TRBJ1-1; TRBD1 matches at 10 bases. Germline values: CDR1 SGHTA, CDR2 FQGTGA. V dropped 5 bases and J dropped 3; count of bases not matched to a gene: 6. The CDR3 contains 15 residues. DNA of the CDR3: TGTGCCAGCAGCCGAGTAGGGACAGGGGACACTGAAGCTTTCTTT. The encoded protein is CASSRVGTGDTEAFF. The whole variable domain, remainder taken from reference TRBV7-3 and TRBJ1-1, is GAGVSQTPSNKVTEKGKYVELRCDPISGHTALYWYRQSLGQGPEFLIYFQGTGAADDSGLPNDRFFAVRPEGSVSTLKIQRTERGDSAVYLCASSRVGTGDTEAFFGQGTRLTVV.

DNA for the CDR3: TGCAGCGTTGGCCAGGGGGGCACTGAAGCTTTCTTT. This gives the protein CSVGQGGTEAFF. The V call is TRBV29-1, the J call TRBJ1-1, with TRBD1 matching over 7 bases. Germline CDR1 SQVTM, CDR2 ANQGSEA. V lost 4 bases and J lost 4; bases outside the gene matches: 3. The CDR3 contains 12 residues.

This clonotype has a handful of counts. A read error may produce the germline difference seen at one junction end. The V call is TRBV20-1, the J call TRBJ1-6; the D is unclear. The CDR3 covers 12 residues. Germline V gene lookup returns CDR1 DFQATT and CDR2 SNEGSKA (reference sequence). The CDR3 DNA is TGCAGTGCTGGAGACAAGAATTCACCCCTCCACTTT. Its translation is CSAGDKNSPLHF.

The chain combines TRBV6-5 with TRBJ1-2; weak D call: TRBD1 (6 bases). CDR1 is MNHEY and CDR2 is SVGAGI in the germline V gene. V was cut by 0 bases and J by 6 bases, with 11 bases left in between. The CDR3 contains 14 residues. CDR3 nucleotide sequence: TGTGCCAGCAGTTACTCGACAGGCTTTGATGGCTACACCTTC. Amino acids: CASSYSTGFDGYTF.

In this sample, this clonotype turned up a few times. The CDR3 loop is CSVHGGAGETQYF. CDR3 nucleotide sequence: TGCAGCGTTCACGGGGGGGCAGGAGAGACCCAGTACTTC. The chain employs TRBV29-1 and TRBJ2-5; TRBD2 matches 8 bases. The CDR3 totals 13 residues. The V segment lost 5 bases and the J segment 4 bases; nucleotides outside the gene matches: 6. Germline values: CDR1 SQVTM, CDR2 ANQGSEA.

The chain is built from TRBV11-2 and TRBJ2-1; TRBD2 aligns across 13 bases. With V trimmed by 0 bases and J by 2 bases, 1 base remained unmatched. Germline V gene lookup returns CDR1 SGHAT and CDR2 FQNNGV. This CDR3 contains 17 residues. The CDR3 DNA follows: TGTGCCAGCAGCTTAGAAGGGACTAGCGGGGCCTACAATGAGCAGTTCTTC. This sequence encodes CASSLEGTSGAYNEQFF.

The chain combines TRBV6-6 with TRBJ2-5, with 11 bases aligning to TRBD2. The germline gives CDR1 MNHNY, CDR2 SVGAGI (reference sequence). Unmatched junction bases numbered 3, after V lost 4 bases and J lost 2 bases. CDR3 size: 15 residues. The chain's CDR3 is CASSSLAGGQETQYF. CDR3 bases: TGTGCCAGCAGTTCATTAGCGGGGGGGCAAGAGACCCAGTACTTC.

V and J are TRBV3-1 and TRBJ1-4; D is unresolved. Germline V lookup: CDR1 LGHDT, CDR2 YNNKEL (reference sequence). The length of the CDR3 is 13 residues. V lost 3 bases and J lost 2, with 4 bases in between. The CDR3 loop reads CASSQTTNEKLFF. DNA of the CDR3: TGTGCCAGCAGCCAGACGACTAATGAAAAACTGTTTTTT.

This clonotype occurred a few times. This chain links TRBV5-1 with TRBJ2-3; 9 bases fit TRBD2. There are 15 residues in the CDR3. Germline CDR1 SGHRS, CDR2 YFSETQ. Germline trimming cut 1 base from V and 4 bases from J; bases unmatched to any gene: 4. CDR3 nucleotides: TGCGCCAGCAGCTTGCTAGCGGGGATTTCAGATACGCAGTATTTT. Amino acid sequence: CASSLLAGISDTQYF.

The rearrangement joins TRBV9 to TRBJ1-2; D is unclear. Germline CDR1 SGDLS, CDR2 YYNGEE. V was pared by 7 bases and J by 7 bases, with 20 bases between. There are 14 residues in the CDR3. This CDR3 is CASLPRAPTPGYTF. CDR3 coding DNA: TGTGCCAGCCTTCCTCGCGCCCCGACCCCTGGCTACACCTTC.

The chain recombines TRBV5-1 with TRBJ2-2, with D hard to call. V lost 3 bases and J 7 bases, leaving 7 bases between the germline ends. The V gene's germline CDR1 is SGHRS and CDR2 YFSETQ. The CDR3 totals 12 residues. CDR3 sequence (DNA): TGCGCCAGCAGCTCGGACGGCGGGGAGCTGTTTTTT. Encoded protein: CASSSDGGELFF.

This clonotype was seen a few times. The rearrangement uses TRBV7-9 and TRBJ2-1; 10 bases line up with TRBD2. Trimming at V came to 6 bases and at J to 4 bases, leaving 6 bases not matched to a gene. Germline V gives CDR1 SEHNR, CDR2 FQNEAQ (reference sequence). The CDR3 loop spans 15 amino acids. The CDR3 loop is CASRAPGLAYNEQFF. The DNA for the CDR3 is TGTGCCAGCAGAGCCCCGGGACTAGCGTACAATGAGCAGTTCTTC.

The CDR3 sequence is CASRNGARNTEAFF. CDR3 bases: TGTGCCAGCAGAAATGGGGCCCGGAACACTGAAGCTTTCTTT. V is TRBV11-2 and J is TRBJ1-1; D possibly corresponds to TRBD1 (5 bases). Looked up from germline, CDR1 is SGHAT and CDR2 is FQNNGV. This CDR3 has 14 residues. V lost 6 bases to trimming and J lost 1 base, with 12 bases between them.

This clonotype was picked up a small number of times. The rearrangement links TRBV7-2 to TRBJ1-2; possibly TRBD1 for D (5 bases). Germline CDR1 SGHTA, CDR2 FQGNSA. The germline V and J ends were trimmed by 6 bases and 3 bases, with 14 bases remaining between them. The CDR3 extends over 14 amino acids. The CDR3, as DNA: TGTGCCAGCAGACCCCCCGGGGGTTACTATGGCTACACCTTC. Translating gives CASRPPGGYYGYTF. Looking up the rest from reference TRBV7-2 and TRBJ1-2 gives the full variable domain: GAGVSQSPSNKVTEKGKDVELRCDPISGHTALYWYRQSLGQGLEFLIYFQGNSAPDKSGLPSDRFSAERTGGSVSTLTIQRTQQEDSAVYLCASRPPGGYYGYTFGSGTRLTVV.

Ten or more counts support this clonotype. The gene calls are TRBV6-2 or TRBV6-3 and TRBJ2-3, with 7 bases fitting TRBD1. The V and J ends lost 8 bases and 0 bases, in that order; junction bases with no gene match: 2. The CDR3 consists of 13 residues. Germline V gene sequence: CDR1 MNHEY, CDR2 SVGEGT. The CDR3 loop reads CASETGSTDTQYF. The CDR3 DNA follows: TGTGCCAGCGAGACAGGGAGCACAGATACGCAGTATTTT.

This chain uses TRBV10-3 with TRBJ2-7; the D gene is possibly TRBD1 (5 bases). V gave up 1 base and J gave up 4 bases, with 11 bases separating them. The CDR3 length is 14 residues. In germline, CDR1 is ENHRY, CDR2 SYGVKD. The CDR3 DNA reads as TGTGCCATCAGTGAGTGGCAGGGCCCTTACGAGCAGTACGTC. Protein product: CAISEWQGPYEQYV.

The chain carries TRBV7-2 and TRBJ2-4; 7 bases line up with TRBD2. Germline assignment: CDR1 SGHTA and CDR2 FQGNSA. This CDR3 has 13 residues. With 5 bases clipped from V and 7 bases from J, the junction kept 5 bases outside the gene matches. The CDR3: CASSSGTANIQYF. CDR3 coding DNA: TGTGCCAGCAGCAGCGGGACTGCGAACATTCAGTACTTC.

CDR3 nucleotide sequence: TGTGCCAGCAGTTCCCTCGGGGGAGATACGCAGTATTTT. It codes for CASSSLGGDTQYF. The chain is built from TRBV6-5 and TRBJ2-3; weak D call: TRBD2 (6 bases). Trimming removed 4 bases from V and 5 bases from J, with 10 bases in between. The CDR3 has 13 amino acids. The germline CDR1 and CDR2 sequences are MNHEY and SVGAGI.